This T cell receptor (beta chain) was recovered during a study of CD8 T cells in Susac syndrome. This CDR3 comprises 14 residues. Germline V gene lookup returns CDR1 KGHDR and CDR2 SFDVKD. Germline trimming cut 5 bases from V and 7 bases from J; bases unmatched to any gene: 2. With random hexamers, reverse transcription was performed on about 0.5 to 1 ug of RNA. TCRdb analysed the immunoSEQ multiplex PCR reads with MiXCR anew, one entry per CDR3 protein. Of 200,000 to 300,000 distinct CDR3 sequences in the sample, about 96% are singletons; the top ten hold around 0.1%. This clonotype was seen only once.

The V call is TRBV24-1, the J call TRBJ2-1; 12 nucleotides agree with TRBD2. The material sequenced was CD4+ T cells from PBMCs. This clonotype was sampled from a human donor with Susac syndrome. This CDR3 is CATSGTSGRNEQFF. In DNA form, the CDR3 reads TGTGCCACCAGTGGTACTAGCGGGAGGAATGAGCAGTTCTTC.